This passage covers 6 T cell receptor beta chains from one sample sequenced in a study of blood T cell repertoires in COVID-19. Profiled with immunoSEQ multiplex PCR; TCRdb holds only in-frame clones, not every one. The profile shows 190,000 or so clones, around 86% of them singletons. Sequences were obtained from peripheral blood. The receptors stem from a man aged 35 to 55 with active or convalescent COVID-19.

The chain has TRBV5-1 and TRBJ2-7, with 9 bases matching TRBD2. The V gene's germline CDR1 is SGHRS and CDR2 YFSETQ. V lost 1 base and J lost 3; bases outside the gene matches: 5. The CDR3 extends over 15 amino acids. This CDR3 is CASSLSSGGRYEQYF. The DNA of the CDR3 is TGCGCCAGCAGCTTGAGTAGCGGGGGTCGCTACGAGCAGTACTTC.

Notes on this clone: A read error may produce the germline difference seen at one junction end. This chain connects TRBV7-2 to TRBJ2-7, with D uncertain. This CDR3 has 12 residues. From germline, CDR1 is SGHTA and CDR2 FQGNSA. The CDR3 DNA reads TGTGCCAGCAGTTTAGGAGAGTACGAGCAGTACTTC. This codes for CASSLGEYEQYF.

J is TRBJ1-2 and V is TRBV6-5, with no clear D. Germline V gene lookup returns CDR1 MNHEY and CDR2 SVGAGI. The CDR3 is 15 amino acids. The V gene lost 0 bases and the J gene lost 3 bases, with 11 bases spanning the gap. The CDR3: CASSYSRATDYGYTF. CDR3 DNA sequence: TGTGCCAGCAGTTACTCGAGGGCTACTGACTATGGCTACACCTTC.

V is TRBV19 and J is TRBJ1-5, with D perhaps TRBD1 (5 bases). This CDR3 spans 15 amino acids. The V end lost 4 bases, the J end lost 2 bases, and 12 bases lay between the germline ends. Per the germline V gene, CDR1 is LNHDA and CDR2 is SQIVND (reference sequence). CDR3 DNA sequence: TGTGCCAGTAGTAGGGTCTCGGGGGGCAATCAGCCCCAGCATTTT. Translating it yields CASSRVSGGNQPQHF.

CDR3 loop: CASIPGQGYEQYF. CDR3 in DNA: TGTGCCAGCATCCCTGGGCAGGGGTACGAGCAGTACTTC. This chain joins TRBV28 and TRBJ2-7; D is possibly TRBD1 (6 bases). CDR1 is MDHEN, CDR2 SYDVKM, per germline. With 7 bases removed from V and 4 bases from J, the gap between germline ends came to 14 bases. This CDR3 has 13 residues.

This clone was picked up one time. The genes are TRBV6-5 and TRBJ2-3; 10 bases are a match to TRBD2. V was clipped by 6 bases and J by 5 bases; unmatched bases: 8. Germline CDR1 is MNHEY and CDR2 is SVGAGI. The CDR3 extends over 15 amino acids. CDR3 loop: CASRSLLAGKDTQYF. As DNA, the CDR3 is TGTGCCAGCAGATCTTTACTAGCGGGGAAAGATACGCAGTATTTT.